These T cell receptor beta chains were read from a single sample in a study of T cell repertoires in cytomegalovirus infection. No antigen is known for these receptors. TCRdb re-called the reads with MiXCR, one entry per CDR3 protein. The repertoire holds about 220,000 distinct CDR3 sequences, about 38% seen once, with roughly three fifths in the top ten. The sample was CD8+ T cells from cultured PBMCs, taken from culture after CMV antigen stimulation. These receptors originate from a human donor in good health (CMV status not recorded). Some clones in this sample may be carry-over from other donors' samples. Both conserved end residues are part of each CDR3. Each record gives: V gene, D gene, J gene, clone size, CDR3 protein, CDR3 DNA. The D gene is left open where the match is weak. Size values are once, few and many counts, or a class for expanded clones, and some rows have none.

>TRBV15|.|TRBJ2-1|.
CATSYTGKYNEQFF
TGTGCCACCAGCTATACAGGGAAATACAATGAGCAGTTCTTC
>TRBV20-1|.|TRBJ2-1|.
CSARDPASPGNEQFF
TGCAGTGCTAGAGATCCAGCTAGCCCCGGCAATGAGCAGTTCTTC
>TRBV3-1|TRBD2|TRBJ2-5|.
CASSQGFSGGPQETQYF
TGTGCCAGCAGCCAAGGCTTCAGCGGGGGGCCGCAAGAGACCCAGTACTTC
>TRBV19|.|TRBJ1-5|.
CASSIWDASNQPQHF
TGTGCCAGTAGTATCTGGGACGCTAGCAATCAGCCCCAGCATTTT
>TRBV7-9|.|TRBJ2-3|many
CASSLNRGTISQVDTQYF
TGTGCCAGCAGCCTGAACAGAGGGACAATTTCGCAGGTCGATACGCAGTATTTT
>TRBV28|TRBD1|TRBJ2-7|.
CASSQTGTAKGEQYF
TGTGCCAGCAGTCAAACCGGGACAGCGAAAGGAGAGCAGTACTTC
>TRBV12-3/TRBV12-4|TRBD1|TRBJ2-3|.
CASSSTLDRTDTQYF
TGTGCCAGCAGTTCAACCCTGGACAGGACAGATACGCAGTATTTT
>TRBV11-3|TRBD2|TRBJ2-1|.
CASSLGPRLAENNEQFF
TGTGCCAGCAGCTTAGGTCCGCGGCTAGCGGAGAACAATGAGCAGTTCTTC
>TRBV7-6|.|TRBJ2-7|few
CASSFNPQQEGHASSYEQYF
TGTGCCAGCAGCTTTAACCCTCAACAGGAGGGACACGCAAGCTCCTACGAGCAGTACTTC
>TRBV19|.|TRBJ2-7|.
CASSIVGYEQYF
TGTGCCAGTAGTATCGTGGGCTACGAGCAGTACTTC
>TRBV7-8|.|TRBJ2-2|.
CASSSVRAKNTGDLFF
TGTGCAAGCAGCTCGGTCAGGGCCAAGAACACCGGGGATCTGTTTTTT
>TRBV7-6|.|TRBJ2-1|.
CASSLRGRPTSSYNEQFF
TGTGCCAGCAGCTTACGGGGACGACCAACGAGCTCCTACAATGAGCAGTTCTTC
>TRBV20-1|.|TRBJ1-5|once
CSATTEGGGNQPQHF
TGCAGTGCTACTACGGAAGGCGGCGGCAATCAGCCCCAGCATTTT
>TRBV7-3|.|TRBJ1-2|.
CASSEHPTNYGYTF
TGTGCCAGCAGCGAACATCCTACTAACTATGGCTACACCTTC
>TRBV7-6|TRBD2|TRBJ2-3|.
CASSLRPSGGMTDTQYF
TGTGCCAGCAGCTTAAGGCCTAGCGGGGGGATGACAGATACGCAGTATTTT
>TRBV10-3|TRBD2|TRBJ2-2|few
CAISEEAGANTGELFF
TGTGCCATCAGTGAGGAAGCGGGAGCGAACACCGGGGAGCTGTTTTTT
>TRBV7-8|TRBD2|TRBJ2-5|.
CASSPIAGRKPQETQYF
TGTGCCAGCAGTCCAATAGCGGGGAGAAAACCACAAGAGACCCAGTACTTC
>TRBV7-8|TRBD2|TRBJ2-7|.
CASSSPSSGGADEQYF
TGTGCCAGCAGCTCCCCCTCTAGCGGAGGAGCAGACGAGCAGTACTTC
>TRBV2|.|TRBJ2-1|.
CASLTGYNEQFF
TGTGCCAGCCTGACTGGTTACAATGAGCAGTTCTTC
>TRBV7-9|TRBD1|TRBJ2-1|.
CASSLNDRGLYNEQFF
TGTGCCAGCAGCCTTAACGACAGGGGCCTTTACAATGAGCAGTTCTTC
>TRBV19|TRBD1|TRBJ2-4|.
CASSGRQGTSFSKNIQYF
TGTGCCAGTAGTGGAAGACAGGGCACGAGCTTTAGCAAAAACATTCAGTACTTC
>TRBV20-1|TRBD2|TRBJ2-3|few
CSAPPGLGLF
TGCAGTGCTCCTCCGGGACTAGGATTATTT
>TRBV27|.|TRBJ2-7|few
CASSPVGGPYEQYF
TGTGCCAGCAGTCCGGTGGGGGGGCCCTACGAGCAGTACTTC
>TRBV6-5|.|TRBJ2-7|.
CASSYFPEGREQYF
TGTGCCAGCAGTTACTTCCCGGAGGGGAGGGAGCAGTACTTC
>TRBV27|.|TRBJ2-1|few
CASSFYSSSYNEQFF
TGTGCCAGCAGTTTTTACAGTAGCTCCTACAATGAGCAGTTCTTC
>TRBV7-9|.|TRBJ1-2|few
CASSLAWDGYGYTF
TGTGCCAGCAGCTTAGCGTGGGACGGGTATGGCTACACCTTC
>TRBV20-1|TRBD1|TRBJ2-7|.
CSARTDRGRGEQYF
TGCAGTGCCAGAACGGACAGGGGGCGGGGCGAGCAGTACTTC
>TRBV7-3|.|TRBJ2-1|.
CASSTQGSSYNEQFF
TGTGCCAGCAGCACCCAAGGTTCTTCCTACAATGAGCAGTTCTTC
>TRBV20-1|.|TRBJ2-7|.
CSARGQDAYGQYF
TGCAGTGCTAGAGGACAGGATGCCTACGGGCAGTACTTC
>TRBV11-2|TRBD2|TRBJ2-3|.
CASSPGIGGASDTQYF
TGTGCCAGCAGCCCAGGTATCGGGGGGGCCTCGGATACGCAGTATTTT
>TRBV2|.|TRBJ2-7|many
CASSDRTAHYEQYF
TGTGCCAGCAGTGATAGGACAGCCCACTACGAGCAGTACTTC
>TRBV9|TRBD1|TRBJ1-1|.
CASSSVEAGTGDTEAFF
TGTGCCAGCAGCTCGGTAGAAGCCGGGACAGGGGACACTGAAGCTTTCTTT
>TRBV15|TRBD2|TRBJ2-7|few
CATSRSGSSYEQYF
TGTGCCACCAGCAGAAGCGGGAGCTCCTACGAGCAGTACTTC
>TRBV2|TRBD1|TRBJ2-7|.
CASSVGTGLYEQYF
TGTGCCAGCAGTGTTGGGACAGGATTATACGAGCAGTACTTC
>TRBV11-2|.|TRBJ2-2|few
CATPPGHKNTGELFF
TGTGCCACCCCCCCGGGGCACAAGAACACCGGGGAGCTGTTTTTT
>TRBV30|TRBD1|TRBJ1-5|few
CAWSSPYRGGNQPQHF
TGTGCCTGGAGTAGTCCTTACAGGGGCGGGAATCAGCCCCAGCATTTT
>TRBV10-3|.|TRBJ1-2|.
CAISESSDSLYGYTF
TGTGCCATCAGTGAGTCGAGCGACAGTCTCTATGGCTACACCTTC
>TRBV7-9|TRBD1|TRBJ1-3|.
CASSSRGGGTGNTIYF
TGTGCCAGCAGCTCCCGGGGAGGGGGCACTGGAAACACCATATATTTT
>TRBV24-1|TRBD2|TRBJ2-1|.
CATSDRGTSGFYNEQFF
TGTGCCACCAGTGACCGCGGGACTAGCGGGTTCTACAATGAGCAGTTCTTC
>TRBV10-3|.|TRBJ2-7|.
CAISAGDHEQYF
TGTGCCATCAGTGCCGGGGACCACGAGCAGTACTTC
>TRBV12-3/TRBV12-4|.|TRBJ1-5|few
CASRWGDQPQHF
TGTGCCAGCCGATGGGGGGATCAGCCCCAGCATTTT
>TRBV5-1|.|TRBJ1-4|.
CASSLTQGEEKLFF
TGCGCCAGCAGCTTGACACAGGGTGAGGAGAAACTGTTTTTT
>TRBV27|.|TRBJ1-2|.
CASSQTGNYGYTF
TGTGCCAGCAGTCAGACTGGCAATTATGGCTACACCTTC
>TRBV7-9|.|TRBJ1-5|few
CASSPGRGNQPQHF
TGTGCCAGCAGCCCTGGACGGGGCAATCAGCCCCAGCATTTT
>TRBV2|.|TRBJ1-1|.
CASIMGGIAEAFF
TGTGCCAGCATCATGGGGGGGATCGCTGAAGCTTTCTTT
>TRBV12-3/TRBV12-4|.|TRBJ1-6|few
CASSLGGRGNSPLHF
TGTGCCAGCAGTTTAGGGGGCCGGGGGAATTCACCCCTCCACTTT
>TRBV19|TRBD1|TRBJ1-4|.
CASSRDRTLNEKLFF
TGTGCCAGTAGTAGGGACAGGACTCTTAATGAAAAACTGTTTTTT
>TRBV11-2|.|TRBJ2-5|.
CASSSRVRRFGETQYF
TGTGCCAGCAGCTCCCGGGTCCGGCGGTTTGGGGAGACCCAGTACTTC
>TRBV7-4|TRBD1|TRBJ1-4|few
CASSSGQGGEKLFF
TGTGCCAGCAGCTCGGGACAGGGTGGAGAAAAACTGTTTTTT
>TRBV7-3|.|TRBJ1-5|few
CARTTGSHSNQPQHF
TGTGCCCGAACCACGGGTAGTCATAGCAATCAGCCCCAGCATTTT